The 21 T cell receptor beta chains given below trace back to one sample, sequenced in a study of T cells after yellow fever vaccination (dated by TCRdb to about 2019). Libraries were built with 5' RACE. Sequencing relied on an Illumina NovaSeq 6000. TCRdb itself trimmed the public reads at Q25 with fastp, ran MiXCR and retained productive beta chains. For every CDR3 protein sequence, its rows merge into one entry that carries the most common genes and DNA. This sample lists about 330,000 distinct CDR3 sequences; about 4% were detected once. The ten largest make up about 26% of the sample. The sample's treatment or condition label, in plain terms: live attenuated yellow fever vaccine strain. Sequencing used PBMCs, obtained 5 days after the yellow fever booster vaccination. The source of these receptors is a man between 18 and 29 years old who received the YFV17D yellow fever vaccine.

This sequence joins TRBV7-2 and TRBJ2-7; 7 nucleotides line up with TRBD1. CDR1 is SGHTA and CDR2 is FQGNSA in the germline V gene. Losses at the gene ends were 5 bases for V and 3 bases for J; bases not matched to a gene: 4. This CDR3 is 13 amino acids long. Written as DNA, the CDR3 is TGTGCCAGCAGCGCAGGGACAGTCTACGAGCAGTACGTC. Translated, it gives CASSAGTVYEQYV.

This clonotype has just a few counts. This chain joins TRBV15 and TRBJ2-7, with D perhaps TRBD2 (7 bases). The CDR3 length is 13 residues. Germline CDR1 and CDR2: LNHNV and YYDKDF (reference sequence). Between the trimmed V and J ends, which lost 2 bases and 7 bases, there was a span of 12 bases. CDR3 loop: CATSRIGGVEQYV. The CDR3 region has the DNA TGTGCCACCAGCAGAATAGGGGGGGTAGAGCAGTACGTC.

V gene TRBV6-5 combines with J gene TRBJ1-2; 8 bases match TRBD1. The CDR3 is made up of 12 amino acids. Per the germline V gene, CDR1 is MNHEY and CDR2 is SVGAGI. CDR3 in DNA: TGTGTCTCGACAGGGGCTTCACGTGGCTACACCTTC. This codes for CVSTGASRGYTF.

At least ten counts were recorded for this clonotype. This chain's CDR3 is CASSSGRDSYEQYV. CDR3 nucleotide sequence: TGCGCCAGCAGCTCTGGTCGGGACAGCTACGAGCAGTACGTC. The chain is built from TRBV5-1 and TRBJ2-7, with 7 bases identical to TRBD1. The germline V gene has CDR1 SGHRS and CDR2 YFSETQ. The CDR3 contains 14 residues. With 3 bases clipped from V and 3 bases from J, the junction kept 6 bases outside the gene matches.

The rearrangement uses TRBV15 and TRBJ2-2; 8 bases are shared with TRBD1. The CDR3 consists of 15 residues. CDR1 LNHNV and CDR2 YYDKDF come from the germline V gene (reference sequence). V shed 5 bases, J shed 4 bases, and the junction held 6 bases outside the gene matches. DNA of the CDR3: TGTGCCACCAGCTCCGGGACAGGACTCACCGGGGAGCTGTTTTTT. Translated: CATSSGTGLTGELFF. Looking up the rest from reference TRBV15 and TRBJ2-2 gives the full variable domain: DAMVIQNPRYQVTQFGKPVTLSCSQTLNHNVMYWYQQKSSQAPKLLFHYYDKDFNNEADTPDNFQSRRPNTSFCFLDIRSPGLGDTAMYLCATSSGTGLTGELFFGEGSRLTVL.

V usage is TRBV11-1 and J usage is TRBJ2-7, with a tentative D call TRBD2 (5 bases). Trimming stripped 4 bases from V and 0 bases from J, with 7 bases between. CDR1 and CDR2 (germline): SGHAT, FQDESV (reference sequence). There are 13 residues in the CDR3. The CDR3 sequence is CASSWEYSYEQYF. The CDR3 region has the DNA TGTGCCAGCAGCTGGGAGTACTCCTACGAGCAGTACTTC.

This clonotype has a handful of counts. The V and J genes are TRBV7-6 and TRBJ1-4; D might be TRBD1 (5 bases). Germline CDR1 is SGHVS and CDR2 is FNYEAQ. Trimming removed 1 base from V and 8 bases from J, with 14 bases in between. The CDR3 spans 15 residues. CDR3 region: CASSLVQGGGEKLFF. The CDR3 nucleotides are TGTGCCAGCAGCTTAGTCCAGGGAGGAGGAGAAAAACTGTTTTTT.

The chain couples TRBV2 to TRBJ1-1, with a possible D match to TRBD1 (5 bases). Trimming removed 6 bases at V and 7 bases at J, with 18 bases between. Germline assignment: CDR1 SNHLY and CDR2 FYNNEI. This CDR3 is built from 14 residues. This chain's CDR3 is CASRAQTLGDEAFF. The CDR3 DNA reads TGTGCCAGCAGGGCGCAAACTCTGGGGGATGAAGCTTTCTTT.

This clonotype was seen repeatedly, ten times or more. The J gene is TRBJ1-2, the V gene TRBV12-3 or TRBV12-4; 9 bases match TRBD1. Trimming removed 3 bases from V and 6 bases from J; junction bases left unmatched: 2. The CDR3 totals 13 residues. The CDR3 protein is CASSLTGGHGYTF. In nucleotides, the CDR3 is TGTGCCAGCAGTTTGACAGGGGGACATGGCTACACCTTC.

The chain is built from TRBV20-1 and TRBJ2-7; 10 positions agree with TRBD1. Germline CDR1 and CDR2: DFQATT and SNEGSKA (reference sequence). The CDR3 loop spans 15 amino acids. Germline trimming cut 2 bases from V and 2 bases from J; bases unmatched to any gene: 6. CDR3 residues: CSARKSGTGAYEQYF. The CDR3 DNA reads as TGCAGTGCTAGAAAATCCGGGACAGGGGCCTACGAGCAGTACTTC.

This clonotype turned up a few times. CDR3 sequence reads: CASSQERQGRSNEKLFF. CDR3 nucleotide sequence: TGCGCCAGCAGCCAAGAGAGGCAGGGTCGCAGTAATGAAAAACTGTTTTTT. This sequence joins TRBV4-1 and TRBJ1-4; maybe TRBD1 (5 bases). The V end lost 0 bases, the J end lost 4 bases, and 15 bases lay between the germline ends. Germline CDR1 is MGHRA and CDR2 is YSYEKL. The CDR3 contains 17 residues.

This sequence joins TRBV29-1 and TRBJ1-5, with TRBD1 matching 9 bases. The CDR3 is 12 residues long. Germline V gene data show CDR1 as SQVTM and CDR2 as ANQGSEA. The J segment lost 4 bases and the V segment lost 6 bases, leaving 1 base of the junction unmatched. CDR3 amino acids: CSVGTGNQPQHF. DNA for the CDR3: TGCAGCGTGGGGACAGGGAATCAGCCCCAGCATTTT.

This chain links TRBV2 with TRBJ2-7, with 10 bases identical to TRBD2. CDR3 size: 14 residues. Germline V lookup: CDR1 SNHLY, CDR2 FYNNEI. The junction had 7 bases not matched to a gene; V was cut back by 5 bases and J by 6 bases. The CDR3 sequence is CASSKSGGALEQYF. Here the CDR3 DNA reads TGTGCCAGCAGTAAAAGCGGGGGGGCGCTCGAGCAGTACTTC.

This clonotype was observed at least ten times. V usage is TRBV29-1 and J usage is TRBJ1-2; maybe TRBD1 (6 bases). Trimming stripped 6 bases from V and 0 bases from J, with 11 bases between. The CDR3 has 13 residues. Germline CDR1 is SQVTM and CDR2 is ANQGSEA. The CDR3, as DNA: TGCAGCGTGGGGACACCCACTAACTATGGCTACACCTTC. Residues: CSVGTPTNYGYTF.

The chain's CDR3 is CASPGLARDTQYF. The CDR3 DNA follows: TGTGCCAGCCCCGGACTAGCTCGGGATACGCAGTATTTT. V and J are TRBV2 and TRBJ2-3; 8 positions match TRBD2. The V and J ends lost 8 bases and 6 bases, in that order; junction bases with no gene match: 7. This CDR3 contains 13 residues. CDR1 and CDR2 (germline): SNHLY, FYNNEI.

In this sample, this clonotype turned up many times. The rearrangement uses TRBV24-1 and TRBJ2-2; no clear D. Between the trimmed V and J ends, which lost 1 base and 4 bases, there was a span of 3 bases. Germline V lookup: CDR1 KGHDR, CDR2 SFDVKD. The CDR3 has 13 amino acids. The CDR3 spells CATSDFGTGELFF. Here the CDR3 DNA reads TGTGCCACCAGTGATTTCGGCACCGGGGAGCTGTTTTTT.

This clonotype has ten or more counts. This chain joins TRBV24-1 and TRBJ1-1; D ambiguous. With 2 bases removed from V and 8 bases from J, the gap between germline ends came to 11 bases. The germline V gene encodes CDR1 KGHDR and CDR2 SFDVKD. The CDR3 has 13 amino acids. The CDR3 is CATSDSASQEAFF. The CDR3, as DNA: TGTGCCACCAGTGATTCGGCCAGCCAGGAAGCTTTCTTT.

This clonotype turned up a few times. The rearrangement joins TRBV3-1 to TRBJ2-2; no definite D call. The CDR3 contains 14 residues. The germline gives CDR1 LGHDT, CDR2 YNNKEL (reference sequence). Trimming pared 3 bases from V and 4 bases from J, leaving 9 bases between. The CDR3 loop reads CASSQTRITGELFF. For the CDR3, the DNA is TGTGCCAGCAGCCAGACCAGGATCACCGGGGAGCTGTTTTTT.

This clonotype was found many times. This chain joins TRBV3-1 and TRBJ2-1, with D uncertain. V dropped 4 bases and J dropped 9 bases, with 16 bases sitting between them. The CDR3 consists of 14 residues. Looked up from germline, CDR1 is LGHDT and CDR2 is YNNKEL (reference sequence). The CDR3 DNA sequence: TGTGCCAGCAGCCCGTCCCACGGTGGCGGTGAGCAGTTCTTC. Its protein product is CASSPSHGGGEQFF.

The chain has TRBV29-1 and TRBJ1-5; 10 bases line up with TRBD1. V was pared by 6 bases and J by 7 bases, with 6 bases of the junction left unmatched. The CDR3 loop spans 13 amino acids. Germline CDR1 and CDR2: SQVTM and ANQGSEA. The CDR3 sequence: CSVAGTGEQPQHF. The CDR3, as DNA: TGCAGCGTGGCCGGGACAGGGGAGCAGCCCCAGCATTTT.

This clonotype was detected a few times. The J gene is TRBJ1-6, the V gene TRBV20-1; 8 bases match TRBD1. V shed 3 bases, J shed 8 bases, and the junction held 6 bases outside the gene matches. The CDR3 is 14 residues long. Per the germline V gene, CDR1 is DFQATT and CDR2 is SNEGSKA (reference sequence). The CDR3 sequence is CSASDRGGDSPLHF. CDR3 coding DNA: TGCAGTGCTAGCGACAGGGGAGGGGATTCACCCCTCCACTTT.